These 27 T cell receptor beta chains were sequenced from one sample in a study of T cell responses to AZD1222 COVID-19 vaccine. The table came from immunoSEQ multiplex PCR; TCRdb's copy has only in-frame clones and leaves some out. The top ten hold over 1.5% of the sample, which has some 150,000 clones, about nine tenths seen once. The specimen comprised peripheral blood, sampled on day 0 of AZD1222 vaccination. These receptors were taken from an adult in good health.

This rearrangement joins TRBV12-3 or TRBV12-4 to TRBJ1-1, with TRBD1 matching 7 bases. The V gene end was trimmed by 3 bases and the J gene end by 3 bases; junction bases not matched to a gene: 1. The CDR3 loop spans 13 amino acids. DNA for the CDR3: TGTGCCAGCAGTTTCGACAGGGACACTGAAGCTTTCTTT. Its protein is CASSFDRDTEAFF.

The CDR3 sequence: CASSFEAGGEQFF. The CDR3 coding sequence is TGTGCCAGCAGCTTTGAGGCGGGAGGCGAGCAGTTCTTC. V gene TRBV5-6 combines with J gene TRBJ2-1; the match to TRBD2 covers 8 bases. The V segment lost 2 bases and the J segment 10 bases; nucleotides outside the gene matches: 5. This CDR3 has 13 amino acids. The V gene's germline CDR1 is SGHDT and CDR2 YYEEEE.

J is TRBJ1-6 and V is TRBV5-1, with TRBD1 matching 7 bases. This CDR3 has 17 amino acids. Trimming cost V 3 bases and J 5 bases; bases outside gene matches: 11. Germline V lookup: CDR1 SGHRS, CDR2 YFSETQ. CDR3 sequence: CASSSGDSANNNSPLHF. In DNA, the CDR3 is TGCGCCAGCAGCTCAGGGGACAGTGCGAACAATAATTCACCCCTCCACTTT.

This clone has only a few counts. The chain couples TRBV7-3 to TRBJ2-6; D unclear. The V gene lost 3 bases and the J gene lost 3 bases, with 15 bases spanning the gap. The germline V gene encodes CDR1 SGHTA and CDR2 FQGTGA. This CDR3 comprises 17 residues. In DNA form, the CDR3 reads TGTGCCAGCAGCTTCCGGACGGTCGGAGTTGGGGCCAACGTCCTGACTTTC. As protein: CASSFRTVGVGANVLTF.

The V call is TRBV5-5, the J call TRBJ1-5; D unresolved. Germline-derived CDR1 and CDR2 are SGHKS and YYEKEE (reference sequence). CDR3 length: 14 amino acids. Trimming stripped 0 bases from V and 0 bases from J, with 4 bases between. The CDR3 bases are TGTGCCAGCAGCTTGGTGTCTAGCAATCAGCCCCAGCATTTT. This sequence encodes CASSLVSSNQPQHF.

The genes are TRBV6-5 and TRBJ2-7; tentative D call: TRBD2 (5 bases). CDR3 length: 14 amino acids. Trimming stripped 7 bases from V and 3 bases from J, with 16 bases between. The germline V gene encodes CDR1 MNHEY and CDR2 SVGAGI. The chain's CDR3 is CASNVPAGGYEQYF. The CDR3 DNA reads TGTGCCAGCAACGTACCGGCGGGCGGCTACGAGCAGTACTTC.

This chain joins TRBV6-5 and TRBJ2-6; no clear D. The CDR3 spans 15 residues. V lost 5 bases and J 2 bases, leaving 10 bases between the germline ends. CDR1 is MNHEY, CDR2 SVGAGI, per germline. CDR3 in DNA: TGTGCCAGCAGTAGCTCAGGTCCTGGGGCCAACGTCCTGACTTTC. Translating it yields CASSSSGPGANVLTF.

This clone turned up a few times. This chain joins TRBV4-3 and TRBJ1-1; 10 bases are shared with TRBD1. This CDR3 contains 15 residues. Trimming cost V 0 bases and J 5 bases; bases outside gene matches: 3. Looked up from germline, CDR1 is LGHNA and CDR2 is YSLEER. Written as DNA, the CDR3 is TGCGCCAGCAGCCAAGATTTGGGACAGGGGACTGAAGCTTTCTTT. Translated, it gives CASSQDLGQGTEAFF.

V and J are TRBV3-1 (or the pseudogene TRBV3-2) and TRBJ2-7, with D unclear. The CDR3 totals 14 residues. CDR1 is LGHDT and CDR2 is YNNKEL in the germline V gene (reference sequence). Trimming left V 1 base short and J 1 base short, with 8 bases between. The CDR3 is CASSQGRISYEQYF. The CDR3, as DNA: TGTGCCAGCAGCCAAGGCCGTATATCCTACGAGCAGTACTTC.

The chain links TRBV7-9 to TRBJ2-1; D is perhaps TRBD2 (6 bases). Germline assignment: CDR1 SEHNR and CDR2 FQNEAQ (reference sequence). The CDR3 totals 15 residues. Trimming took 3 bases from V and 0 from J, leaving 9 bases between them. DNA of the CDR3: TGTGCCAGCAGCTTTGTCGGGGGCTCCTACAATGAGCAGTTCTTC. This sequence encodes CASSFVGGSYNEQFF.

CDR3 amino acids: CAWTWDTYTDTQYF. Here the CDR3 DNA reads TGTGCCTGGACTTGGGACACATACACAGATACGCAGTATTTT. The chain couples TRBV30 to TRBJ2-3; tentatively, D is TRBD1 (6 bases). This CDR3 has 14 residues. CDR1 and CDR2 from the germline V gene are GTSNPN and SVGIG (reference sequence). Trimming shortened V by 4 bases and J by 2 bases, and 13 bases separated the two germline ends.

The chain is built from TRBV7-8 and TRBJ2-1; D is perhaps TRBD2 (5 bases). The CDR3 covers 15 residues. CDR1 is SGHVS, CDR2 FQNEAQ, per germline. Trimming shortened V by 5 bases and J by 3 bases, and 14 bases separated the two germline ends. The CDR3 DNA reads TGTGCCAGCAGCCCCCCCGCCGGGGACTACAATGAGCAGTTCTTC. Amino acids: CASSPPAGDYNEQFF.

This clone was found once. The V and J genes are TRBV6-4 and TRBJ1-6; D unresolved. Trimming removed 1 base from V and 5 bases from J, with 6 bases in between. The CDR3 length is 14 residues. Germline CDR1 MRHNA, CDR2 SNTAGT. In nucleotides, the CDR3 is TGTGCCAGCAGTGACTATTCCCATAATTCACCCCTCCACTTT. Translating gives CASSDYSHNSPLHF.

CDR3 loop: CASSLSRDRDTDTQYF. In DNA form, the CDR3 reads TGTGCCAGCTCTCTCTCCCGGGACAGAGACACAGATACGCAGTATTTT. The V call is TRBV9, the J call TRBJ2-3; TRBD1 agrees at 7 bases. The CDR3 runs 16 residues. V lost 7 bases to trimming and J lost 2 bases; unmatched junction nucleotides: 13. The V gene's germline CDR1 is SGDLS and CDR2 YYNGEE. Variable domain in full (rest from reference TRBV9 and TRBJ2-3): DSGVTQTPKHLITATGQRVTLRCSPRSGDLSVYWYQQSLDQGLQFLIQYYNGEERAKGNILERFSAQQFPDLHSELNLSSLELGDSALYFCASSLSRDRDTDTQYFGPGTRLTVL.

V gene TRBV2 combines with J gene TRBJ1-5; 8 nucleotides align to TRBD1. After removal of 7 bases from V and 2 bases from J, the junction contained 7 bases not matched to a gene. CDR1 SNHLY and CDR2 FYNNEI come from the germline V gene. The CDR3 is 15 residues long. In DNA form, the CDR3 reads TGTGCCAGCACTCTTGACAGGGGAGGCAATCAGCCCCAGCATTTT. Encoded protein: CASTLDRGGNQPQHF.

The genes are TRBV11-2 and TRBJ2-7, with D uncertain. Germline V lookup: CDR1 SGHAT, CDR2 FQNNGV. This CDR3 has 13 amino acids. Trimming shortened V by 5 bases and J by 2 bases, and 10 bases separated the two germline ends. The CDR3 bases are TGTGCCAGCAGCCTCCAGGTTACCTACGAGCAGTACTTC. Translated, it gives CASSLQVTYEQYF.

This clone was recorded once. The J gene is TRBJ1-1, the V gene TRBV11-2; TRBD1 matches at 7 bases. The CDR3 has 17 amino acids. CDR1 and CDR2 (germline): SGHAT, FQNNGV. J was trimmed by 5 bases and V by 1 base; bases with no gene match: 13. CDR3 in amino acids: CASSLVVIGTEGTEAFF. CDR3 coding DNA: TGTGCCAGCAGCTTAGTAGTAATCGGGACAGAGGGAACTGAAGCTTTCTTT.

The chain combines TRBV4-2 with TRBJ1-1, with D perhaps matching TRBD1 (5 bases). Trimming cost V 6 bases and J 0 bases, with 11 bases left between them. The CDR3 is 14 residues long. CDR1 LGHNA and CDR2 YNFKEQ come from the germline V gene. The CDR3: CASSRGSMNTEAFF. The CDR3 DNA follows: TGTGCCAGCAGTCGGGGCAGCATGAACACTGAAGCTTTCTTT.

The chain uses TRBV12-5 and TRBJ2-1; 7 nucleotides agree with TRBD2. V lost 1 base to trimming and J lost 7 bases; unmatched junction nucleotides: 7. The CDR3 sequence is 15 residues long. Germline V gene data show CDR1 as LGHNT and CDR2 as FRNRAP. The chain's CDR3 is CASGLGEGLLNEQFF. CDR3 DNA: TGTGCTAGTGGTTTGGGGGAGGGCCTTTTGAATGAGCAGTTCTTC.

This rearrangement joins TRBV19 to TRBJ2-3; TRBD1 matches 7 bases. Trimming removed 3 bases from V and 0 bases from J; junction bases left unmatched: 3. This CDR3 comprises 15 residues. Germline assignment: CDR1 LNHDA and CDR2 SQIVND (reference sequence). The CDR3 protein is CASSIRDRSTDTQYF. DNA of the CDR3: TGTGCCAGTAGTATCCGGGACAGAAGCACAGATACGCAGTATTTT.

The chain uses TRBV28 and TRBJ1-1; D unresolved. The CDR3 is 14 residues long. The V and J ends lost 3 bases and 0 bases respectively, with 8 bases between them. The germline CDR1 and CDR2 sequences are MDHEN and SYDVKM. The CDR3 region has the DNA TGTGCCAGCAGTTTTGAGCCGATGAACACTGAAGCTTTCTTT. Protein product: CASSFEPMNTEAFF.

This clone is termed medium-sized. The chain uses TRBV15 and TRBJ2-1; D is perhaps TRBD1 (7 bases). This CDR3 region has 14 residues. CDR1 and CDR2 from the germline V gene are LNHNV and YYDKDF (reference sequence). V lost 3 bases and J lost 9, with 15 bases in between. The CDR3, as DNA: TGTGCCACCAGCAGGGTCCAGGGGGGAGTTGAGCAGTTCTTC. The encoded protein is CATSRVQGGVEQFF.

This chain joins TRBV28 and TRBJ2-3; D is unclear. Germline CDR1 is MDHEN and CDR2 is SYDVKM. Trimming stripped 3 bases from V and 0 bases from J, with 16 bases between. The length of the CDR3 is 17 residues. CDR3 coding DNA: TGTGCCAGCAGTTTCGGTCTGGGTCGCGCTAGCACAGATACGCAGTATTTT. This translates into CASSFGLGRASTDTQYF.

This chain connects TRBV28 to TRBJ2-5; D perhaps matches TRBD1 (6 bases). Trimming took 2 bases from V and 1 from J, leaving 17 bases between them. Per the germline V gene, CDR1 is MDHEN and CDR2 is SYDVKM. This CDR3 spans 17 amino acids. CDR3 DNA: TGTGCCAGCAGTTTAATGCCCCTGGACAGTCCCCAAGAGACCCAGTACTTC. Translation gives CASSLMPLDSPQETQYF.

The J gene is TRBJ2-1, the V gene TRBV6-5; D call uncertain. The CDR3 consists of 15 residues. Germline CDR1 reads MNHEY; CDR2 reads SVGAGI. The V gene lost 7 bases and the J gene lost 4 bases, with 17 bases spanning the gap. In DNA, the CDR3 is TGTGCCAGCAATCTAAAAGCTGGACCTTACAATGAGCAGTTCTTC. Protein sequence: CASNLKAGPYNEQFF.

The V call is TRBV28, the J call TRBJ1-4; TRBD1 might be the D (5 bases). This CDR3 has 15 amino acids. Trimming removed 4 bases at V and 10 bases at J, with 19 bases between. Germline CDR1 is MDHEN and CDR2 is SYDVKM. The CDR3 DNA reads TGTGCCAGCAGTTCTCGTAAAGGGGATCGGGGAAAACTGTTTTTT. Its translation is CASSSRKGDRGKLFF.

This clone was recorded only once. The chain recombines TRBV30 with TRBJ2-2, with D unresolved. The CDR3 runs 15 residues. Trimming removed 1 base at V and 4 bases at J, with 13 bases between. The V gene's germline CDR1 is GTSNPN and CDR2 SVGIG (reference sequence). The CDR3 sequence is CAWSADQALTGELFF. The CDR3 bases are TGTGCCTGGAGTGCGGACCAGGCCCTCACCGGGGAGCTGTTTTTT. The whole variable domain, remainder taken from reference TRBV30 and TRBJ2-2, is SQTIHQWPATLVQPVGSPLSLECTVEGTSNPNLYWYRQAAGRGLQLLFYSVGIGQISSEVPQNLSASRPQDRQFILSSKKLLLSDSGFYLCAWSADQALTGELFFGEGSRLTVL.